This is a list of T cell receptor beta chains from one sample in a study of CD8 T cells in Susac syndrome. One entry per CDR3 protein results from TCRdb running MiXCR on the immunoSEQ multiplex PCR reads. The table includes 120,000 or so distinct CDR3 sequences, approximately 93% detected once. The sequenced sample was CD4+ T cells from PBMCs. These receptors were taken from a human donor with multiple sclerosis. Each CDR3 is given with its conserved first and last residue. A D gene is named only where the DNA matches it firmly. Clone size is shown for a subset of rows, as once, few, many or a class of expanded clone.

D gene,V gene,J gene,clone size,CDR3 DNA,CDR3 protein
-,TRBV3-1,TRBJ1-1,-,TGTGCCAGCAGCCCTCCTGGAGTCATGGGGACTGAAGCTTTCTTT,CASSPPGVMGTEAFF
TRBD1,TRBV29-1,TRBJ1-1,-,TGCAGCGTGGTACAGGGGGCCAACACTGAAGCTTTCTTT,CSVVQGANTEAFF
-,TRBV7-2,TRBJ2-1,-,TGTGCCAGCAGCTTAGTTGGAGCAACCGGGACTCAATCTTACAATGAGCAGTTCTTC,CASSLVGATGTQSYNEQFF
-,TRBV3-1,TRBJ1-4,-,TGTGCCAGCAGCCAAGAGAGGAGGGAACTGTTTTTT,CASSQERRELFF
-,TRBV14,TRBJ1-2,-,TGTGCCAGCAGGCCCCTGGGGATTTATGGCTACACCTTC,CASRPLGIYGYTF
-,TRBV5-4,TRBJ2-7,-,TGTGCCAGCAACGATGGCGTCAGATACGAGCAGTACTTC,CASNDGVRYEQYF
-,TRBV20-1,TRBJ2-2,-,TGCAGTGCTCACCCCCATAACACCGGGGAGCTGTTTTTT,CSAHPHNTGELFF
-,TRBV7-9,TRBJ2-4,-,TGTGCCAGCAGCGCCCCGGGGGTTCCGGCCACGATAGCCAAAAACATTCAGTACTTC,CASSAPGVPATIAKNIQYF
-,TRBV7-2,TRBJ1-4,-,TGTGCCAGCAGCTTAAGAGGGTTGATGGGTGAAAAACTGTTTTTT,CASSLRGLMGEKLFF
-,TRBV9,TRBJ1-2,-,TGTGCCAGCAGCCCCTACCGGACCCGGGACAACTCCCTCCATGGCTACACCTTC,CASSPYRTRDNSLHGYTF
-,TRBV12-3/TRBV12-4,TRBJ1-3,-,TGTGCCAGCAGCTCGGGACTGGACTCTGGAAACACCATATATTTT,CASSSGLDSGNTIYF
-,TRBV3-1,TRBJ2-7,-,TGTGCCAGCAGCCAAGACCCTACGACGGGGCAGTACTTC,CASSQDPTTGQYF
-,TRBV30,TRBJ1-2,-,TGTGCCTGGAGTAATCGGGCCTATGGCTACACCTTC,CAWSNRAYGYTF
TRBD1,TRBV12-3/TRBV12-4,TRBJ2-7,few,TGTGCCAGCAGTCCCGGGACAGGGGGCGGCGAGCAGTACTTC,CASSPGTGGGEQYF
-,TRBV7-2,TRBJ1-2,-,TGTGCCAGCAGCTTAGTCGCGACAGGTTGGGATGGCTACACCTTC,CASSLVATGWDGYTF
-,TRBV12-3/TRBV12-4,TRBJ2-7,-,TGTGCCAGCAGTTTGGACGAGCAGTACTTC,CASSLDEQYF
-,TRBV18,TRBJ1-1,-,TGTGCCAGCGCGACAGATCTGAACACTGAAGCTTTCTTT,CASATDLNTEAFF
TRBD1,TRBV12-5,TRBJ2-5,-,TGTGCTAGTGGTCCCGGACAGGGGGGCCAAGAGACCCAGTACTTC,CASGPGQGGQETQYF
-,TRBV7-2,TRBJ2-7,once,TGTGCCAGCAGCTTATCGGCAACCTCCTACGAGCAGTACTTC,CASSLSATSYEQYF
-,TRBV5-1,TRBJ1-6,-,TGCGCCAGCAGATGGGACGTCTATAATTCACCCCTCCACTTT,CASRWDVYNSPLHF
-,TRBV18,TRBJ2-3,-,TGTGCCAGCTCGCCAACGACTGGGGCGAGCACAGATACGCAGTATTTT,CASSPTTGASTDTQYF
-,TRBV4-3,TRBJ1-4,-,TGCGCCAGCAGCCAAGATATTGGAGGCCTAAGTGTCTCGGTCGGAAAACTGTTTTTT,CASSQDIGGLSVSVGKLFF
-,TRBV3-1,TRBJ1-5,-,TGTGCCAGCAGCCAAGATCTGACAGGCAATCAGCCCCAGCATTTT,CASSQDLTGNQPQHF
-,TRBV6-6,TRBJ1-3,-,TGTGCCAGCCGGCCAGAGGGAAACACCATATATTTT,CASRPEGNTIYF
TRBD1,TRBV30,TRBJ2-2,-,TGTGCCTGGAGCGGACAGGGTCTGGTATCCGGGGAGCTGTTTTTT,CAWSGQGLVSGELFF
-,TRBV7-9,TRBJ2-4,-,TGTGCCAGCAGCTTAGCGGGAGTGGTAAACATTCAGTACTTC,CASSLAGVVNIQYF
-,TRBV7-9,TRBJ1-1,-,TGTGCCAGCAGCTCCCAGACAGCTACGAACACTGAAGCTTTCTTT,CASSSQTATNTEAFF
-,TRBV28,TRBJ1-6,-,TGTGCCAGCACTCCTCAAAAGTGGGGGGATAATTCACCCCTCCACTTT,CASTPQKWGDNSPLHF
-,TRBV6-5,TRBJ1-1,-,TGTGCCAGCAGTCCCGGGGGGGGGATGAACACTGAAGCTTTCTTT,CASSPGGGMNTEAFF
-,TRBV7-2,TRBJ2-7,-,TGTGCCAGCAGCTTAGCCGACAGGTCCTACGAGCAGTACTTC,CASSLADRSYEQYF
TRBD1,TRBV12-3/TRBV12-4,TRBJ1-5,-,TGTGCCAGCAGTCGAGGACAGGGAGTTTCGAGCAATCAGCCCCAGCATTTT,CASSRGQGVSSNQPQHF
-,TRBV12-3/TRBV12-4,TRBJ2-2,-,TGTGCCAGCGCGAGAGGGGAGGTGAACACCGGGGAGCTGTTTTTT,CASARGEVNTGELFF
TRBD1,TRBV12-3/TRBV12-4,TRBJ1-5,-,TGTGCCAGCAGCCCGACAGGGAATAGCAATCAGCCCCAGCATTTT,CASSPTGNSNQPQHF
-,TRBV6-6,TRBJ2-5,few,TGTGCCAGCAGTTACCCGGGGGAGACCCAGTACTTC,CASSYPGETQYF
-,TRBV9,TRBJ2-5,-,TGTGCCAGCAGCGCCAGGACAGAAGTTGGGGAGACCCAGTACTTC,CASSARTEVGETQYF
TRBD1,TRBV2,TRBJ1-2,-,TGTGCCAGCAGTGAAAGGGACAGAGTATCCTATGGCTACACCTTC,CASSERDRVSYGYTF
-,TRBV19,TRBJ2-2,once,TGTGCCAGTACCCCACCGCAGAACACCGGGGAGCTGTTTTTT,CASTPPQNTGELFF
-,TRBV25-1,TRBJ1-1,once,TGTGCCAGCAGTGAAGATTCACGGAGGGGCACTGAAGCTTTCTTT,CASSEDSRRGTEAFF
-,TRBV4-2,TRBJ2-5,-,TGTGCCAGCAGCAAAGCACAGCTCCAGTACTTC,CASSKAQLQYF
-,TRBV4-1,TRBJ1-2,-,TGCGCCAGCAGCCCACCCGACAGATATGGCTACACCTTC,CASSPPDRYGYTF
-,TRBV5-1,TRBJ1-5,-,TGCGCCAGCAGCTTGGCCGGACAGAACAATCAGCCCCAGCATTTT,CASSLAGQNNQPQHF
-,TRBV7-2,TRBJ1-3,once,TGTGCCAGCAGTTCCGAGGGGTTGGCTGGAAACACCATATATTTT,CASSSEGLAGNTIYF
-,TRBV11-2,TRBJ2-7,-,TGTGCCAGCAGCTTAGATCATTACCCCATCTCCTACGAGCAGTACTTC,CASSLDHYPISYEQYF
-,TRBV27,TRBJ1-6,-,TGTGCCAGCAGTAGTGGGGGGAGCTCCTATAATTCACCCCTCCACTTT,CASSSGGSSYNSPLHF
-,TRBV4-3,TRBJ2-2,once,TGCGCCAGCAGCCAACACGCAACCGGGGAGCTGTTTTTT,CASSQHATGELFF
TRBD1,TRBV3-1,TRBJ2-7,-,TGTGCCAGCAGCCTAAACGGCAGGGGGCCCGAGCAGTACTTC,CASSLNGRGPEQYF
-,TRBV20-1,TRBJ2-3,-,TGCAGTGCCGAGGAAGCCCTAGGCACTAGCACAGATACGCAGTATTTT,CSAEEALGTSTDTQYF
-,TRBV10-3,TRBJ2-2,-,TGTGCCATCAGTGGGCAGGGTCACCGGGAGCTGTTTTTT,CAISGQGHRELFF
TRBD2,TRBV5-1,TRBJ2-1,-,TGCGCCAGCAGCCGTGGACTAGCGGGGGGCCGAGTGGATGAGCAGTTCTTC,CASSRGLAGGRVDEQFF
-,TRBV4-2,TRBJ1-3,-,TGTGCCAGCAGCCACGACTCTGGAAACACCATATATTTT,CASSHDSGNTIYF
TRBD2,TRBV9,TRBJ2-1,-,TGTGCCAGCAGCGTAGGAGCGGGGAGCTACAATGAGCAGTTCTTC,CASSVGAGSYNEQFF
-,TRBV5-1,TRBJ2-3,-,TGCGCCAGCAGCTTGGCCCTAGGAACAGATACGCAGTATTTT,CASSLALGTDTQYF
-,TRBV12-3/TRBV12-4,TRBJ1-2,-,TGTGCCAGCAGTTTAATGACGGAGCGGACCTATGGCTACACCTTC,CASSLMTERTYGYTF
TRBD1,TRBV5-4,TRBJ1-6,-,TGTGCCAGCAGCCCCGGGACAGGGTCTTCACCCCTCCACTTT,CASSPGTGSSPLHF
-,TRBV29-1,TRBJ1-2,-,TGCACCATTACGCCCGGGGGAGGGGAGTATGGCTACACCTTC,CTITPGGGEYGYTF
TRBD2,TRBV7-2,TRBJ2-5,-,TGTGCCAGCACGCCGGGACTAGCGGTTGAGACCCAGTACTTC,CASTPGLAVETQYF
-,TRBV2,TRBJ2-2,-,TGTGCCAGCAGGAACACCGGGGAGCTGTTTTTT,CASRNTGELFF